This entry lists 8 T cell receptor beta chains sequenced from one sample in a study of radiotherapy plus CTLA-4 blockade in lung cancer. TCRdb's table, derived via immunoSEQ multiplex PCR, lists solely in-frame clones and lacks some. The data contain roughly 78,000 clones, over 65% of them singletons. The sample consisted of peripheral blood, taken from a patient treated with radiotherapy plus ipilimumab. These receptors came from a human donor with non-small cell lung cancer who had a complete response to radiotherapy plus ipilimumab.

CDR3 protein: CASSEASGSPQYF. CDR3 DNA sequence: TGTGCCAGCAGTGAAGCCAGCGGGAGTCCGCAGTATTTT. The J gene is TRBJ2-3, the V gene TRBV2; 8 bases fit TRBD2. V dropped 0 bases and J dropped 10; count of bases not matched to a gene: 3. Germline CDR1 and CDR2: SNHLY and FYNNEI. The CDR3 has 13 residues.

This clone came up once. CDR3 residues: CASSAHISGAGYNSPLHF. The CDR3 DNA sequence: TGTGCCAGCAGCGCCCATATATCGGGGGCAGGCTATAATTCACCCCTCCACTTT. The chain recombines TRBV9 with TRBJ1-6; perhaps TRBD1 as D (6 bases). V dropped 3 bases and J dropped 3 bases, with 19 bases sitting between them. Germline loops: CDR1 SGDLS, CDR2 YYNGEE. The CDR3 is made up of 18 amino acids.

This sequence joins TRBV5-1 and TRBJ2-1, with TRBD1 as a possible D gene (5 bases). Germline V gives CDR1 SGHRS, CDR2 YFSETQ. This CDR3 has 15 amino acids. Trimming took 1 base from V and 0 from J, leaving 8 bases between them. The CDR3 protein is CASSLRDSSYNEQFF. As DNA, the CDR3 is TGCGCCAGCAGCTTGCGAGACAGCTCCTACAATGAGCAGTTCTTC.

This chain connects TRBV7-2 to TRBJ1-2; D gene ambiguous. Germline lookup yields CDR1 SGHTA and CDR2 FQGNSA. CDR3 size: 13 residues. V shed 6 bases and J shed 2 bases, with 10 bases lying between them. Written as DNA, the CDR3 is TGTGCCAGCAGGGCAGGCGGGAACTATGGCTACACCTTC. Amino acid sequence: CASRAGGNYGYTF.

This clone was seen just once. This rearrangement joins TRBV11-2 to TRBJ2-7; TRBD1 matches 7 bases. The V gene end was trimmed by 4 bases and the J gene end by 4 bases; junction bases not matched to a gene: 1. CDR3 length: 12 residues. Germline CDR1 reads SGHAT; CDR2 reads FQNNGV. The CDR3: CASSSGQYEQYF. The CDR3 DNA sequence: TGTGCCAGCAGCTCGGGACAGTACGAGCAGTACTTC.

The genes are TRBV5-8 and TRBJ2-5; either TRBD1 or TRBD2 may supply D (5 bases each). V shed 10 bases and J shed 5 bases, with 24 bases lying between them. Germline V gene sequence: CDR1 SGHTS, CDR2 YDEGEE. The CDR3 has 15 residues. The DNA for the CDR3 is TGTGCCTGCCTCACGAGTGGGGGAGTTTGGGAGACCCAGTACTTC. It encodes CACLTSGGVWETQYF.

This rearrangement joins TRBV5-5 to TRBJ1-1; D is perhaps TRBD1 (6 bases). This CDR3 is 14 amino acids long. Germline V CDR1 and CDR2: SGHKS, YYEKEE (reference sequence). V lost 4 bases and J 1 base, leaving 11 bases between the germline ends. For the CDR3, the DNA is TGTGCCAGCAGCACATGGACAGAGAACACTGAAGCTTTCTTT. This gives the protein CASSTWTENTEAFF. The complete variable domain, with remaining parts taken from reference TRBV5-5 and TRBJ1-1, reads DAGVTQSPTHLIKTRGQQVTLRCSPISGHKSVSWYQQVLGQGPQFIFQYYEKEERGRGNFPDRFSARQFPNYSSELNVNALLLGDSALYLCASSTWTENTEAFFGQGTRLTVV.

The chain combines TRBV18 with TRBJ1-5; D remains ambiguous. The CDR3 runs to 14 residues. Trimming pared 5 bases from V and 1 base from J, leaving 9 bases between. CDR1 is KGHSH and CDR2 is LQKENI in the germline V gene. The CDR3 DNA reads as TGTGCCAGCTCAGGGATGGGGAGCAATCAGCCCCAGCATTTT. It yields the protein CASSGMGSNQPQHF.